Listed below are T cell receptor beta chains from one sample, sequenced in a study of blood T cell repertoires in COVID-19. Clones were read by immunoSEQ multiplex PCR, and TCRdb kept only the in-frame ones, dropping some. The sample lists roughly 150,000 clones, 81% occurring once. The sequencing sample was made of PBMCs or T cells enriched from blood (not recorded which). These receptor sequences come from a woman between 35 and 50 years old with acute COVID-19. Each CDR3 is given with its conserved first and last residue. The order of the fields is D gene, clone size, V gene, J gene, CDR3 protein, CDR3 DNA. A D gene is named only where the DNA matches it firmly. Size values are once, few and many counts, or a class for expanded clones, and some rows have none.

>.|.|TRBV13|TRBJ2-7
CASSLRLNSYEQYF
TGTGCCAGCAGCCTCCGACTGAACTCCTACGAGCAGTACTTC
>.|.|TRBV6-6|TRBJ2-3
CASSLRQDLFSTDTQYF
TGTGCCAGCAGTCTTAGACAGGACCTCTTTAGCACAGATACGCAGTATTTT
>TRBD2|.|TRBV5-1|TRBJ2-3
CASSLGTSGTSDTQYF
TGCGCCAGCAGCTTGGGGACTAGCGGGACCTCAGATACGCAGTATTTT
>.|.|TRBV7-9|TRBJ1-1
CASSHSGNTEAFF
TGTGCCAGCAGTCATTCAGGGAACACTGAAGCTTTCTTT
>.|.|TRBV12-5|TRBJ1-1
CASGAGNTEAFF
TGTGCTAGTGGCGCGGGGAACACTGAAGCTTTCTTT
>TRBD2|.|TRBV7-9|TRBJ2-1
CASSFAYREGNEQFF
TGTGCCAGCAGCTTCGCCTATCGGGAGGGCAATGAGCAGTTCTTC
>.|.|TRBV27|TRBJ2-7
CASSTFSSYEQYF
TGTGCCAGCAGTACCTTTAGCTCCTACGAGCAGTACTTC
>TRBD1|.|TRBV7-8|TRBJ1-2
CASSLGQGVYTF
TGTGCCAGCAGCCTTGGACAGGGCGTCTACACCTTC
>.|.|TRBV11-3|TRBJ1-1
CASSPDRGLLAEAFF
TGTGCCAGCAGCCCCGATCGGGGACTGCTGGCTGAAGCTTTCTTT
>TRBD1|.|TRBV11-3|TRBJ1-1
CASSPRTGMETEAFF
TGTGCCAGCAGCCCCCGGACAGGGATGGAAACTGAAGCTTTCTTT
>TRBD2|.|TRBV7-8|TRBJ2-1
CASVLTSGTYNEQFF
TGTGCCAGCGTACTGACTAGCGGGACCTACAATGAGCAGTTCTTC
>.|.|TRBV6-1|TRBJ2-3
CASSEPGTVRDTQYF
TGTGCCAGCAGTGAGCCGGGAACAGTCCGCGATACGCAGTATTTT
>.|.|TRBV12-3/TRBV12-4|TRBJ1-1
CASSAGGDLSNF
TGTGCCAGCAGTGCCGGGGGGGACTTATCGAATTTT
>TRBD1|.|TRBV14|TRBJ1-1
CASSPTGGVNTEAFF
TGTGCCAGCAGCCCGACAGGGGGAGTGAACACTGAAGCTTTCTTT
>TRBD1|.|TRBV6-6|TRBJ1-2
CASSPQDRDGYTF
TGTGCCAGCAGTCCCCAGGACAGGGATGGCTACACCTTC
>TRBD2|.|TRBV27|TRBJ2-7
CASSPGTSAPYEQYF
TGTGCCAGCAGTCCCGGGACTAGTGCCCCCTACGAGCAGTACTTC
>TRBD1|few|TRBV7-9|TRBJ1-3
CASSGGQGQGNTIYF
TGTGCCAGCAGCGGAGGACAGGGCCAAGGAAACACCATATATTTT
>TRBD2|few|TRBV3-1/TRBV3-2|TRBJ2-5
CASRPTSGNQETQYF
TGTGCCAGCAGACCGACTAGCGGAAACCAAGAGACCCAGTACTTC
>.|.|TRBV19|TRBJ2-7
CATRGGQAYEQYF
TGTGCCACAAGGGGGGGACAAGCCTACGAGCAGTACTTC
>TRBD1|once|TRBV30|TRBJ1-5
CAWSLGGRGSNQPQHF
TGTGCCTGGAGCCTAGGGGGCAGGGGTAGCAATCAGCCCCAGCATTTT
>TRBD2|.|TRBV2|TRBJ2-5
CASRGGTGETQYF
TGTGCCAGCAGGGGGGGGACGGGAGAGACCCAGTACTTC
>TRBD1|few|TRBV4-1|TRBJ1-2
CASSQDWGQGNNYGYTF
TGCGCCAGCAGCCAAGATTGGGGACAGGGGAACAACTATGGCTACACCTTC
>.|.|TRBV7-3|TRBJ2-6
CASSLIRASGANVLTF
TGTGCCAGCAGCTTAATCAGGGCCTCTGGGGCCAACGTCCTGACTTTC
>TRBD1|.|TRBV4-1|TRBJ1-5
CASSPGTGGGRGNQPQHF
TGCGCCAGCAGCCCCGGGACAGGGGGTGGAAGGGGCAATCAGCCCCAGCATTTT
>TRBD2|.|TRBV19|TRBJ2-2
CASRAGANTGELFF
TGTGCCAGTCGGGCGGGGGCGAACACCGGGGAGCTGTTTTTT
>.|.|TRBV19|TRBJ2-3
CASSTRAYPSTDTQYF
TGTGCCAGTAGTACACGAGCGTACCCTAGCACAGATACGCAGTATTTT
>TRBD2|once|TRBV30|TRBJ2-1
CAWKVAGHNEQFF
TGTGCCTGGAAGGTAGCGGGACACAATGAGCAGTTCTTC